This TCR beta chain came from a study of human T cells and chemical hapten exposure. The time point here: pre-sensitization, week 0. The treatment was: therapeutic diphenylcyclopropenone sensitization with weekly scalp DPC. Germline CDR1 and CDR2: DFQATT and SNEGSKA (reference sequence). The CDR3 is 15 amino acids. With V trimmed by 0 bases and J by 1 base, 1 base remained unmatched. The library put unique molecular identifiers onto individual cDNA molecules. TCRdb itself ran the RACE reads through MiXCR, one entry per CDR3 protein. Seen here are about 62,000 distinct CDR3 sequences, around 7% observed once, and the top ten hold 1.5% to 2%. This clonotype was counted ten times or more. Its antigen is unknown. General study points: All donors were alopecia patients, so their immunity may differ from that of healthy people.

The TCR sequence derives from a woman between 25 and 40 years old with alopecia areata. Some clones in this sample may be carry-over from other donors' samples. The source material was whole blood, sampled in connection with sensitization to the hapten diphenylcyclopropenone (DPC). The chain couples TRBV20-1 to TRBJ2-5; 11 nucleotides match TRBD2. This CDR3 reads CSARDSGGVQETQYF. The CDR3 DNA is TGCAGTGCTAGAGATAGCGGGGGGGTCCAAGAGACCCAGTACTTC.